This entry describes one T cell receptor (beta chain). The source of the sample is a study of shared T cell receptors in the human thymus. TCRdb keeps only in-frame clones here, not all; method: immunoSEQ multiplex PCR. Of 550,000 to 800,000 clones listed, 80% to 90% were seen once; the top ten hold approximately 0.01%. The germline V gene encodes CDR1 LNHDA and CDR2 SQIVND (reference sequence). Between the trimmed V and J ends, which lost 7 bases and 4 bases, there was a span of 17 bases. The CDR3 is made up of 15 amino acids. These records were also assigned to another study, of human thymus T cells.

The sequencing sample was made of thymocytes. The source of this sequence is a girl in the first two years of life with a congenital heart defect. The chain links TRBV19 to TRBJ1-5; D remains unclear. The CDR3 DNA sequence: TGTGCCAGTACCCTCGCACAACGGGGTAATCAGCCCCAGCATTTT. Protein: CASTLAQRGNQPQHF.